The T cell receptor beta chain under discussion was sequenced for a study of TIL therapy for anti-PD-1-resistant metastatic lung cancer. The overall study: By whole-exome sequencing, median non-synonymous tumor mutation burden was roughly 1.4 mutations per megabase. Notes on the study in general: Patients were highly selected, enriched for treatment-naive, never-smoker and oncogene-addicted cases.

Note on this clone: What it binds is unknown.

Sequencing used immunoSEQ v3. Libraries were prepared by immunoSEQ multiplex PCR; TCRdb keeps only in-frame clonotypes and omits some of them. Found here are about 16,000 clones, 74% of them singletons; the top ten hold more than 30%. Time point specified: pre-treatment sample, taken before nivolumab and TIL therapy. Germline values: CDR1 MNHNS, CDR2 SASEGT. The CDR3 sequence is 14 residues long. With V trimmed by 7 bases and J by 3 bases, 9 bases remained unmatched. The rearrangement uses TRBV6-1 and TRBJ2-7, with TRBD2 matching 7 bases. The starting material was blood, obtained at baseline. The TCR sequence derives from a person between 25 and 79 years old with non-small cell lung cancer. CDR3 in amino acids: CASTWSGTLYEQYF. DNA for the CDR3: TGTGCCAGCACTTGGAGCGGGACTCTCTACGAGCAGTACTTC.